The entry that follows covers one TCR beta chain sequence. Authors' analysis steps: Estimates of nucleated cell counts were drawn from the amplification of reference gene primers. TCRdb's copy holds only in-frame clones and misses some; the assay was immunoSEQ multiplex PCR. For V, J and clone size, that table is used; D and trimming come from the DNA. The table records roughly 220,000 clones, around 88% of them present only once. This sample was taken from a study of blood T cell repertoires in COVID-19. As for the study in general: Collection of acute and convalescent COVID-19 samples took place in the United States, Italy and Spain.

Study members were between about 18 and 100 years old and lived in roughly 24 US regions. Participants had their cohort set by participant-reported clinical history. Sequencing was performed on PBMCs or T cells enriched from blood (not recorded which). The sequence came from a woman in her 50s with acute COVID-19.

This CDR3 reads CASSEQGQGRTDTQYF. The CDR3, as DNA: TGTGCCAGCAGCGAGCAGGGACAGGGTAGGACAGATACGCAGTATTTT. The chain couples TRBV11-2 to TRBJ2-3; 9 nucleotides agree with TRBD1. The CDR3 covers 16 residues. CDR1 and CDR2 (germline): SGHAT, FQNNGV. V was pared by 5 bases and J by 3 bases, with 9 bases of the junction left unmatched.